These T cell receptor beta chains were read from a single sample in a study of T cells in Graves' hyperthyroidism and ophthalmopathy. TCRdb passed the multiplex PCR reads through MiXCR, listing each CDR3 protein once. Of some 300,000 distinct CDR3 sequences listed, approximately 14% are singletons. What was sequenced was blood. These receptors were obtained from a middle-aged woman with Graves' hyperthyroidism. Both conserved end residues are part of each CDR3. Fields, in order: clone size, D gene, J gene, V gene, CDR3 DNA, CDR3 protein. The D gene is left open where the match is weak. Clone sizes are given selectively: once, few, many, or a class where the clone is expanded.

>many|TRBD1|TRBJ2-1|TRBV7-9
TGTGCCAGCAGCTCGGGGGGACAGGGAAGATCACGGAATGAGCAGTTCTTC
CASSSGGQGRSRNEQFF
>many|.|TRBJ1-1|TRBV2
TGTGCCAGCAGTGAAAACTTAAACACTGAAGCTTTCTTT
CASSENLNTEAFF
>many|TRBD1|TRBJ2-7|TRBV7-2
TGTGCCAGCAGCTTAGCCCAGGGGGCTCTCGAGCAGTACTTC
CASSLAQGALEQYF
>.|TRBD1|TRBJ2-5|TRBV27
TGTGCCAGCAGGAGGACAGGGGGCTCCGTAAGCCAAGAGACCCAGTACTTC
CASRRTGGSVSQETQYF
>many|.|TRBJ2-2|TRBV20-1
TGCAGTGTCTCCTACGGGATTACCGGGGAGCTGTTTTTT
CSVSYGITGELFF
>few|.|TRBJ1-2|TRBV6-5
TGTGCCAGCAGTTACTCGAGGATAGATGGCTACACCTTC
CASSYSRIDGYTF
>many|.|TRBJ2-4|TRBV3-1
TGTGCCAGCAGCCTTGTAAGGGGAAACATTCAGTACTTC
CASSLVRGNIQYF
>many|.|TRBJ1-2|TRBV3-1
TGTGCCAGCAGCCAAGTGAGATATGGCTACACCTTC
CASSQVRYGYTF
>many|.|TRBJ2-1|TRBV20-1
TGCAGTGCTAGAGATCAGATAGGGAATGAGCAGTTCTTC
CSARDQIGNEQFF
>many|.|TRBJ2-5|TRBV7-8
TGTGCCAGCAGCTTACAATCCAGGAGAGAGACCCAGTACTTC
CASSLQSRRETQYF
>.|TRBD2|TRBJ2-1|TRBV4-2
TGTGCCAGCAGGCGTCTAGCGGATTACAATGAGCAGTTCTTC
CASRRLADYNEQFF
>.|.|TRBJ2-1|TRBV10-2
TGCGCCAGCACTTCGGGACGCGAGTACAATGAGCAGTTCTTC
CASTSGREYNEQFF
>.|.|TRBJ2-3|TRBV11-3
TGTGCCAGCAGCGACGTAGCGGACTCTAGCACAGATACGCAGTATTTT
CASSDVADSSTDTQYF
>few|.|TRBJ2-5|TRBV6-2/TRBV6-3
TGTGCCAGCAGTTACTCGCTAAGGGGCTCATTACAAGAGACCCAGTACTTC
CASSYSLRGSLQETQYF
>.|TRBD1|TRBJ1-2|TRBV28
TGTGCCAGCAGCCTCTCTGGACAGGTTGTTTTTGGCTACACCTTC
CASSLSGQVVFGYTF
>many|.|TRBJ1-5|TRBV3-1
TGTGCCAGCAGCCAAAAACAGGGAGGCCAGCCCCAGCATTTT
CASSQKQGGQPQHF
>many|.|TRBJ2-7|TRBV29-1
TGCAGCGTTGAAAAAGGGGACGGCAGCTACGAGCAGTACTTC
CSVEKGDGSYEQYF
>few|.|TRBJ2-7|TRBV7-2
TGTGCCAGCAGCTCGGACTACTCCTACGAGCAGTACTTC
CASSSDYSYEQYF
>many|.|TRBJ2-5|TRBV20-1
TGCAGTGCTGCCCGACACAGAGAGACCCAGTACTTC
CSAARHRETQYF
>many|TRBD1|TRBJ2-7|TRBV15
TGTGCCACCAGCAGAGATCTCGGGACAGGGTCCTGGGAGCAGTACTTC
CATSRDLGTGSWEQYF
>few|.|TRBJ2-7|TRBV19
TGTGCCAGTAGTATGGGGCCGGGAACCTACGAGCAGTACTTC
CASSMGPGTYEQYF